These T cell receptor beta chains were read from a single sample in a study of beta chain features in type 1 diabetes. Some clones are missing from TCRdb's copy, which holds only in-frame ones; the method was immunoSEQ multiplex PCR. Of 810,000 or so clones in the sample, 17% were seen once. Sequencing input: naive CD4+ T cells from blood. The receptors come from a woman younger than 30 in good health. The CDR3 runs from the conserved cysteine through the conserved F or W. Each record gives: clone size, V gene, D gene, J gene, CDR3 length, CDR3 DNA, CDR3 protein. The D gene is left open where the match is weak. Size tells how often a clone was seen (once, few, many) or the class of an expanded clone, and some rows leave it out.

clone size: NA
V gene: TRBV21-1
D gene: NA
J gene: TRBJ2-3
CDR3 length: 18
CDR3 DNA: TGTGCCAGCAGCAAAGGAGGCCCCCTAGCGAACACTTCAGATACGCAGTATTTT
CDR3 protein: CASSKGGPLANTSDTQYF

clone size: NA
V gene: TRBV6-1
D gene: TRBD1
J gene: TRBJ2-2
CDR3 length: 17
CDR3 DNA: TGTGCCAGCAGTGGACAGGGGGGACTGACATACACCGGGGAGCTGTTTTTT
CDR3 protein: CASSGQGGLTYTGELFF

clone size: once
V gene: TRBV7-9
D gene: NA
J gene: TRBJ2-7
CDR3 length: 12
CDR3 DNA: TGTGCCAGCAGCCATGAGTTCGGAGAGCAGTACTTC
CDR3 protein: CASSHEFGEQYF

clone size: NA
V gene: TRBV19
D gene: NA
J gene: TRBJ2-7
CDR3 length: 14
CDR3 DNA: TGTGCCAGTAGTATAAGAGGGCGCCGCTACGAGCAGTACTTC
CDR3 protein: CASSIRGRRYEQYF

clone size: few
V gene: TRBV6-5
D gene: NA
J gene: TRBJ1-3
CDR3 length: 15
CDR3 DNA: TGTGCCACCCGAGTGGGGGGCCTCTCTGGAAACACCATATATTTT
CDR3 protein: CATRVGGLSGNTIYF

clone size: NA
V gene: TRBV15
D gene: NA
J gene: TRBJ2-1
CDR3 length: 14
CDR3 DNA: TGTGCCACCAGCAGAGCAGGCTCCTACAATGAGCAGTTCTTC
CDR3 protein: CATSRAGSYNEQFF

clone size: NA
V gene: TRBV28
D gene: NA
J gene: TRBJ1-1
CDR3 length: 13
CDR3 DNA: TGTGCCAGCAGCCCCGGGGGGAACACTGAAGCTTTCTTT
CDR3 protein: CASSPGGNTEAFF

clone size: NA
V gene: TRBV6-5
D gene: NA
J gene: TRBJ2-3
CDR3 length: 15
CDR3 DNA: TGTGCCAGCAGTTACTCCGCCGATTACTGGGGTACGCAGTATTTT
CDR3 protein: CASSYSADYWGTQYF

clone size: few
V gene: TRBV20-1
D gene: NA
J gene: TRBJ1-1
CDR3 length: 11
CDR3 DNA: TGCAGTGCCGACGAGAACACTGAAGCTTTCTTT
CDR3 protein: CSADENTEAFF

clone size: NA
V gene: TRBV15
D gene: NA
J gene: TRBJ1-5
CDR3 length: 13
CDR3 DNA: TGTGCCACCAGCAGAGCCAGTTTATCGCCCCAGCATTTT
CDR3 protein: CATSRASLSPQHF

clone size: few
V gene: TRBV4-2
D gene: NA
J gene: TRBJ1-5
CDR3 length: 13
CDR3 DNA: TGTGCCAGCAGCCAAGAAGGAAGTCAGCCCCAGCATTTT
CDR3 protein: CASSQEGSQPQHF

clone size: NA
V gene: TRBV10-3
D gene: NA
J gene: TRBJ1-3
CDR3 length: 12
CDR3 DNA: TGTGCCATCAGTCAGACAGGAAACACCATATATTTT
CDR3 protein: CAISQTGNTIYF

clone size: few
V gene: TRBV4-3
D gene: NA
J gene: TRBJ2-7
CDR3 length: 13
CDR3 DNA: TGCGCCAGCAGCCAAACTGGGACACCCGAGCAGTACTTC
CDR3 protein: CASSQTGTPEQYF

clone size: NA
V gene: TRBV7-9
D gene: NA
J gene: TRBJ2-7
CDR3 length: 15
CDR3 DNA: TGTGCCAGCAGCTTAACTCCGGGTTCGGGCCACGAGCAGTACTTC
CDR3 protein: CASSLTPGSGHEQYF

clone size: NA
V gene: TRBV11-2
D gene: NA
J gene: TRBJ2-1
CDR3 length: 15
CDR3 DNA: TGTGCCAGCAGCTTAGATCGCCCGAATCTCAATGAGCAGTTCTTC
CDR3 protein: CASSLDRPNLNEQFF

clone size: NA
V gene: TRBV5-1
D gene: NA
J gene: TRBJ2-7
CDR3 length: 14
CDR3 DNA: TGCGCCAGCAGCTTGGTCGGACAGACCTACGAGCAGTACTTC
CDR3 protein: CASSLVGQTYEQYF

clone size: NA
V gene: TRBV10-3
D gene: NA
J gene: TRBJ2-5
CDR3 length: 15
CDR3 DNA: TGTGCCATCAGTGTAGGGCAGGGGAGTAAGGAGACCCAGTACTTC
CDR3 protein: CAISVGQGSKETQYF

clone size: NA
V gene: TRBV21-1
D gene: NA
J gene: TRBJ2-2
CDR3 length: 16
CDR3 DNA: TGTGCCAGCAGTGGGCTAGCGGGGGAGAACACCGGGGAGCTGTTTTTT
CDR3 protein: CASSGLAGENTGELFF

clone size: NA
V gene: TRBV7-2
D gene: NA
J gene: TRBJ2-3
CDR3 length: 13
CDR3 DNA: TGTGCCAGCAGCTTAGCTAGGGAGGATACGCAGTATTTT
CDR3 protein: CASSLAREDTQYF

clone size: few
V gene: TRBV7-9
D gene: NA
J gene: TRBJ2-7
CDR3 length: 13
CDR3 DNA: TGTGCCAGCAGAGGGCTGGGTCTGAACGAGCAGTACTTC
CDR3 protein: CASRGLGLNEQYF

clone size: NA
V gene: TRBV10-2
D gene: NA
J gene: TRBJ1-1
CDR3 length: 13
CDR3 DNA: TGCGCCAGCATCTCCAGGTGGAACACTGAAGCTTTCTTT
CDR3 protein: CASISRWNTEAFF

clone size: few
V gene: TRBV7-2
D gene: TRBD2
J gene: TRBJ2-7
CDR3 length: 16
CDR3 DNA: TGTGCCAGCAGCCCCCAGGGGGGACTAGCGGCTTACGAGCAGTACTTC
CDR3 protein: CASSPQGGLAAYEQYF

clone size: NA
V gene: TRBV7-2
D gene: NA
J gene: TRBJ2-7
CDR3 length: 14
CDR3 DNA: TGTGCCAGCAGCCCCCGCGGGAACTCCTACGAGCAGTACTTC
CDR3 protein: CASSPRGNSYEQYF

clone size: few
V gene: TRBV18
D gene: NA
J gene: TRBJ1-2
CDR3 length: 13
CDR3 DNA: TGTGCCAGCTCGCCGGATTACTTCTATGGCTACACCTTC
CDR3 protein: CASSPDYFYGYTF

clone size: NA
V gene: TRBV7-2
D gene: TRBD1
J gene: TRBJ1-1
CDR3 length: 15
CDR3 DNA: TGTGCCAGCAGCTCACACCACAGGGGCATAACTGAAGCTTTCTTT
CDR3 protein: CASSSHHRGITEAFF

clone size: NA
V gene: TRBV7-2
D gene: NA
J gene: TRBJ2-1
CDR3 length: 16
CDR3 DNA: TGTGCCAGCAGCTTAGGGTGGCGACTGACCTACAATGAGCAGTTCTTC
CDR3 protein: CASSLGWRLTYNEQFF

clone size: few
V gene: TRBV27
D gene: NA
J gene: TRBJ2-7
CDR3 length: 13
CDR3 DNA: TGTGCCAGCAGTCCCACGTCCCATTACGAGCAGTACTTC
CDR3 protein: CASSPTSHYEQYF

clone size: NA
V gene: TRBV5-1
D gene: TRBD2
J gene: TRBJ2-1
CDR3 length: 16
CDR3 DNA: TGCGCCAGCAGCCGGGGGACTAGCGGGAGCGGGGATGAGCAGTTCTTC
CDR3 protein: CASSRGTSGSGDEQFF

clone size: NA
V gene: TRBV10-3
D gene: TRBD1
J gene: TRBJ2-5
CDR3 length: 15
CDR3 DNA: TGTGCCATCAGTGAGAAGACAGGGCCTCGGGAGACCCAGTACTTC
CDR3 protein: CAISEKTGPRETQYF

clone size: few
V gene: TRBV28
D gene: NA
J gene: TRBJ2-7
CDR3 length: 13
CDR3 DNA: TGTGCCAGCAGCGACAGCACCACCTACGAGCAGTACTTC
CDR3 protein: CASSDSTTYEQYF

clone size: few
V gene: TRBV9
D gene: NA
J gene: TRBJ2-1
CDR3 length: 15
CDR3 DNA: TGTGCCAGCAGCGTAGCCCCGGTCTTGGGGAATGAGCAGTTCTTC
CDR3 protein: CASSVAPVLGNEQFF

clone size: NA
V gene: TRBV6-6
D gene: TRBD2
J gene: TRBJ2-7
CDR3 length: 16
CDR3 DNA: TGTGCCAGCAGCCCGACTAGCGGGACGGGCTGGGATGAGCAGTACTTC
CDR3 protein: CASSPTSGTGWDEQYF

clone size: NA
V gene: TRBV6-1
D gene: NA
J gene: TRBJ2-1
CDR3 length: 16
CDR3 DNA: TGTGCCAGCAGTGACGGACAGTACTACTCCTACAATGAGCAGTTCTTC
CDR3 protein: CASSDGQYYSYNEQFF

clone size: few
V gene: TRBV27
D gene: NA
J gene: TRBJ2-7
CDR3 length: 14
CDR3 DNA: TGTGCCAGCAGACCACGGACGGGCGCCTACGAGCAGTACTTC
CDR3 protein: CASRPRTGAYEQYF

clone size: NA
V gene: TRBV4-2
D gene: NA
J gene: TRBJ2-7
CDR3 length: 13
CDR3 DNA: TGTGCCAGCAGCCAAGCGGGGGCCAACGAGCAGTACTTC
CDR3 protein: CASSQAGANEQYF

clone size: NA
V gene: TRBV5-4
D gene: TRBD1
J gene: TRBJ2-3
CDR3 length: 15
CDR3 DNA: TGTGCCAGCAGCCGTGGACAGGGGATTGTGGATACGCAGTATTTT
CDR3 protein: CASSRGQGIVDTQYF

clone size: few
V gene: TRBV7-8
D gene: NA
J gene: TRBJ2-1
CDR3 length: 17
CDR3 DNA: TGTGCCAGCAGCTTATTAGTTCGTATGAGCTCCTACAATGAGCAGTTCTTC
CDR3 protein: CASSLLVRMSSYNEQFF

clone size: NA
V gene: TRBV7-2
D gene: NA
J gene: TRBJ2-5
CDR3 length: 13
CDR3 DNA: TGTGCCAGCAACCGGGACTCCCCCCAGACCCAGTACTTC
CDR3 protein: CASNRDSPQTQYF

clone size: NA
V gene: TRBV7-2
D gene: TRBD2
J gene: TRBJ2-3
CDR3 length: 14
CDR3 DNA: TGTGCCAGCAGCAGCGGGGCCTACACAGATACGCAGTATTTT
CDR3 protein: CASSSGAYTDTQYF

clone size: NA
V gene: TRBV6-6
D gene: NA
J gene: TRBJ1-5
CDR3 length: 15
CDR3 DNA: TGTGCCAGCAGAGACAGACAGGCCAACGAGGGGCCCCAGCATTTT
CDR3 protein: CASRDRQANEGPQHF

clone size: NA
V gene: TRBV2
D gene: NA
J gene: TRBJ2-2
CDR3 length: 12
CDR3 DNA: TGTGCCAGCATAAAGGCCCCCGGGGAGCTGTTTTTT
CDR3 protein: CASIKAPGELFF

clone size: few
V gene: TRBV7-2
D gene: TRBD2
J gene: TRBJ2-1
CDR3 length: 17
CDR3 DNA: TGTGCCAGCAGCTTGGGGCCGACTAGCGGGGGGTACAATGAGCAGTTCTTC
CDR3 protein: CASSLGPTSGGYNEQFF

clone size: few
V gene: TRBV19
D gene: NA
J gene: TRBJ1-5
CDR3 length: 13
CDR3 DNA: TGTGCCAGTAGTATGGGAGGGTATCAGCCCCAGCATTTT
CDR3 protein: CASSMGGYQPQHF

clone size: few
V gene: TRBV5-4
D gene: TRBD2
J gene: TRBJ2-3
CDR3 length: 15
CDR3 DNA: TGTGCCAGCAGCGAGAGCGGGAGGGCCGTAGATACGCAGTATTTT
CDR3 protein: CASSESGRAVDTQYF